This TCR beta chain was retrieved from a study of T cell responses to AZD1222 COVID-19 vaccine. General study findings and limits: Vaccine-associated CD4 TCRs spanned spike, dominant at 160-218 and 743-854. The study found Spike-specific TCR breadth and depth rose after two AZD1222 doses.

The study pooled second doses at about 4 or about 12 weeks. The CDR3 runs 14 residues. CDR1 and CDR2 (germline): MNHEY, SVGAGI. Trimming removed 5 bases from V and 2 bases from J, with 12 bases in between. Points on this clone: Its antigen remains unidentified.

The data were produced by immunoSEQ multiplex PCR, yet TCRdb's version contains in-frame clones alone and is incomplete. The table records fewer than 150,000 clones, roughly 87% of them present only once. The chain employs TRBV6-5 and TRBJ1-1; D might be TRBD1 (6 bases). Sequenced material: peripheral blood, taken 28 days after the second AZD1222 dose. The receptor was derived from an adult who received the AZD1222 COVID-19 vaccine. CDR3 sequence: CASSPLGANTEAFF. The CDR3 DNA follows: TGTGCCAGCAGTCCCCTGGGGGCTAACACTGAAGCTTTCTTT.